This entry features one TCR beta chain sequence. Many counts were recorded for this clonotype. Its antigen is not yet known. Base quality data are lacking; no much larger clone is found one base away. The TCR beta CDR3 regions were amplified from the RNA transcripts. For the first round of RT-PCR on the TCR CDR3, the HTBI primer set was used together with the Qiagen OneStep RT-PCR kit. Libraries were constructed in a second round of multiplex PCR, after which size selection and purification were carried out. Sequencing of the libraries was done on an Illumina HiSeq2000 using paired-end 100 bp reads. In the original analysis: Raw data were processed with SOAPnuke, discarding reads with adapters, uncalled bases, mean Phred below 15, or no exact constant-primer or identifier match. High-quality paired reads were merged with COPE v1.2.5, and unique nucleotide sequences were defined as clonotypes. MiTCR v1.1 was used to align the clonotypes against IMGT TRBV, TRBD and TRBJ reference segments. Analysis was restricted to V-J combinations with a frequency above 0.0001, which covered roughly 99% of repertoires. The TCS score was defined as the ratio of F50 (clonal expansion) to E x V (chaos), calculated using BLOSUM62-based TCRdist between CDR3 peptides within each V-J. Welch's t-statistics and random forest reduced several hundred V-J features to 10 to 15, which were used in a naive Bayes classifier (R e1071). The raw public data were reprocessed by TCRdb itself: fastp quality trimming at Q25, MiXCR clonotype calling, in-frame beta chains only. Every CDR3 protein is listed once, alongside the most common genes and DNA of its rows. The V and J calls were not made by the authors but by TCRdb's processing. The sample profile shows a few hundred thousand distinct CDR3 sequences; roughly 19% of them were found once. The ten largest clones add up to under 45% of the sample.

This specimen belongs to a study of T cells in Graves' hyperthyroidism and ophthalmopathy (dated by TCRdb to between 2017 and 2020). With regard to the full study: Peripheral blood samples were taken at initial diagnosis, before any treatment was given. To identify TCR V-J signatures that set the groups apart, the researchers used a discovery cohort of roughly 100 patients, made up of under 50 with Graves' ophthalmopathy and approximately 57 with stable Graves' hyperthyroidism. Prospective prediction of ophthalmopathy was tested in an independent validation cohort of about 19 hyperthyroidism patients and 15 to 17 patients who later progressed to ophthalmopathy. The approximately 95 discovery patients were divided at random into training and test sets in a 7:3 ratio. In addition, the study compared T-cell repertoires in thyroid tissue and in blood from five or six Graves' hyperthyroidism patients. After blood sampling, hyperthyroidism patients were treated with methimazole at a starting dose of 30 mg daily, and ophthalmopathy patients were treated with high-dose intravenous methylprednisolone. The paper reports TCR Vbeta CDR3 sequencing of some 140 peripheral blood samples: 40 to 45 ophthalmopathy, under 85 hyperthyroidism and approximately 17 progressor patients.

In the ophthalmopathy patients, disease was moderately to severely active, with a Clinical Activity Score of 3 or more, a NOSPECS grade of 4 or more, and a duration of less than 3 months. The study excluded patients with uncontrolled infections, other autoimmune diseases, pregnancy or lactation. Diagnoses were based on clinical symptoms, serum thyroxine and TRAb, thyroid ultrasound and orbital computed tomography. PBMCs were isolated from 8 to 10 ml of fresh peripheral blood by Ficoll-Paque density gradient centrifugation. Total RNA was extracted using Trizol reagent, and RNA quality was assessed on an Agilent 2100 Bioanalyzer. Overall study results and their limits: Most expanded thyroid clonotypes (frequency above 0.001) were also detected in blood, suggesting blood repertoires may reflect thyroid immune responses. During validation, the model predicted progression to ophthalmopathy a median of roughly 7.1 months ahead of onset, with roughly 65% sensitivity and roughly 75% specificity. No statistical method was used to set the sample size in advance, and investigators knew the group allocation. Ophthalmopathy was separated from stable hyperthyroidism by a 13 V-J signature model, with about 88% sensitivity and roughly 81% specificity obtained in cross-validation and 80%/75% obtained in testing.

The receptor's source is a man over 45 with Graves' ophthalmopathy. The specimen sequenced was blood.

The CDR3 reads CASSGDGIYEQYF. The nucleotides read TGTGCCAGCAGTGGGGACGGGATCTACGAGCAGTACTTC. The rearrangement joined TRBV2 to TRBJ2-7; the D gene is possibly TRBD1 or TRBD2, with 5 bases matching each. Trimming removed 4 bases from V and 3 bases from J, leaving 10 bases between the germline ends. CDR1 is given as SNHLY and CDR2 as FYNNEI, both from the germline V gene. The CDR3 numbers 13 residues from cysteine through phenylalanine. The retained sequence is limited to the CDR3, 39 bases, with the frame set at the first base.